The clone carrying this TCR beta chain has a count of ten or more. Antigen specificity is unknown. This record comes from a study of glioma-infiltrating T cells. Findings and caveats of the study: Non-neoplastic patients had below-expected tissue-blood divergence, while all gliomas exceeded expectation.

With 6 bases clipped from V and 6 bases from J, the junction kept 13 bases outside the gene matches. Per germline, CDR1 DFQATT and CDR2 SNEGSKA (reference sequence). This CDR3 has 16 amino acids. Using RNA template, CDR3s of TCR alpha and beta were amplified with iRepertoire arm-PCR. Via MiXCR, TCRdb re-called the multiplex PCR reads, giving one row per CDR3 protein. The sample lists roughly 120,000 distinct CDR3 sequences; roughly 24% were seen once. The chain links TRBV20-1 to TRBJ2-3; 12 positions match TRBD2. Sequencing used glioma tissue, nonneoplastic brain tissue, or PBMCs (not recorded which). The clonotype comes from a human donor with low-grade glioma or glioblastoma, undergoing nonglioma brain surgery, or in good health (not recorded which). Written as DNA, the CDR3 is TGCAGTGCCGTCCCTAGCGGGAGGGCCTTTGTCGATACGCAGTATTTT. It is translated as CSAVPSGRAFVDTQYF.